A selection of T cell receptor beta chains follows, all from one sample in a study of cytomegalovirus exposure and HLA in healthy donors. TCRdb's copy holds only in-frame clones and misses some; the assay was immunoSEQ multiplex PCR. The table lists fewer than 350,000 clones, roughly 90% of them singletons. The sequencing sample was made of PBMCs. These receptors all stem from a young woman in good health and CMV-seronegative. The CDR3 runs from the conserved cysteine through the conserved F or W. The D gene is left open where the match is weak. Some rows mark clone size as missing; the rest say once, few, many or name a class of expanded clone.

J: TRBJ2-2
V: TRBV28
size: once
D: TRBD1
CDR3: CASTPQQGAPPGELFF
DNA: TGTGCCAGTACGCCCCAACAGGGGGCGCCTCCCGGGGAGCTGTTTTTT

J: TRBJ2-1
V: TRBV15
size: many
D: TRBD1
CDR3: CATSRDWFSGGDEQFF
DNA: TGTGCCACCAGCAGAGATTGGTTCTCAGGGGGCGATGAGCAGTTCTTC

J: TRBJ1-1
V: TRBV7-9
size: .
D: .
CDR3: CASSPTARGTTEAFF
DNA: TGTGCCAGCAGCCCGACGGCTAGAGGTACCACTGAAGCTTTCTTT

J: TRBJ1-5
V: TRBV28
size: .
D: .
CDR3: CASSLTPVNQPQHF
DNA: TGTGCCAGCAGTTTAACCCCAGTTAATCAGCCCCAGCATTTT

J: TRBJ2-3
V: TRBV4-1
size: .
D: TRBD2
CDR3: CASSPLAGGRDTQYF
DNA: TGCGCCAGCAGCCCACTAGCGGGAGGTCGGGATACGCAGTATTTT

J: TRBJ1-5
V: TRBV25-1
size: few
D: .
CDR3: CASSSTSNQPQHF
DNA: TGTGCCAGCAGCAGTACCAGCAATCAGCCCCAGCATTTT

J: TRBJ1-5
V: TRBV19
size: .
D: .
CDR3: CASSTSGGRRPQHF
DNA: TGTGCCAGTAGTACCTCCGGGGGGAGGAGGCCCCAGCATTTT

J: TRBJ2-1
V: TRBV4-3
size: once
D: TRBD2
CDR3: CASSPNLNGLADYNEQFF
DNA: TGCGCCAGCAGCCCCAACCTCAACGGACTAGCGGACTACAATGAGCAGTTCTTC

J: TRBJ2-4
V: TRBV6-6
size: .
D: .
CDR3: CASSSQGYSLHF
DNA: TGTGCCAGCAGTTCCCAGGGATACTCTCTTCACTTC

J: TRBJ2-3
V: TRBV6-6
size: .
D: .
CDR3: CASSYRVAATDTQYF
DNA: TGTGCCAGCAGTTACCGGGTAGCGGCCACAGATACGCAGTATTTT

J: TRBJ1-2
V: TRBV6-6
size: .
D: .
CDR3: CASNLRGGLNYGYTF
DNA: TGTGCCAGCAACCTACGTGGGGGACTTAACTATGGCTACACCTTC

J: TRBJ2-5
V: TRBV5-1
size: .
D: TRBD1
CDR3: CASSLGRGQGKTQYF
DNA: TGCGCCAGCAGCTTGGGTCGCGGACAGGGTAAGACCCAGTACTTC

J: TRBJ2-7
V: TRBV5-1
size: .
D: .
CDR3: CASSLSRGKPGEQYF
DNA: TGCGCCAGCAGCTTGAGTCGCGGCAAGCCGGGCGAGCAGTACTTC

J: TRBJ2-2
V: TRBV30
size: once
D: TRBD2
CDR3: CAWCTYSSGRAPSCTGELFF
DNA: TGTGCCTGGTGCACTTATTCTAGCGGGAGGGCCCCTAGTTGCACCGGGGAGCTGTTTTTT

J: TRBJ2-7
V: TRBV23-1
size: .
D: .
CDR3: CASSTLRGAGYEQYF
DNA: TGCGCCAGCAGCACTCTGAGAGGCGCCGGCTACGAGCAGTACTTC

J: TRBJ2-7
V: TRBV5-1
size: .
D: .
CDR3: CASRRDHAAGEQYF
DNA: TGCGCCAGCAGAAGGGATCACGCGGCGGGGGAGCAGTACTTC

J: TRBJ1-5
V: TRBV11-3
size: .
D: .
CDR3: CASPRGFVHQPQHF
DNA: TGTGCCAGCCCCCGCGGGTTTGTTCATCAGCCCCAGCATTTT

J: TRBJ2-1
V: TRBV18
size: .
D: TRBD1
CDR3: CASPPGGQVTTQFF
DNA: TGTGCCAGCCCCCCCGGGGGACAGGTCACCACGCAGTTCTTC

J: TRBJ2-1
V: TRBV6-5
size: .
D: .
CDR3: CASSRESYNEQFF
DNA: TGTGCCAGCAGTAGGGAGTCCTACAATGAGCAGTTCTTC

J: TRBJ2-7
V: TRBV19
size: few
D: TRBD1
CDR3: CASSMGQGYEQYF
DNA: TGTGCCAGTAGTATGGGACAGGGTTACGAGCAGTACTTC

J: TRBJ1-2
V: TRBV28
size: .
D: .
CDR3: CASSFAGANGYTF
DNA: TGTGCCAGCAGTTTCGCGGGGGCAAATGGCTACACCTTC

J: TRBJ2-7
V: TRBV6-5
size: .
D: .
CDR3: CASSYSYSYEQYF
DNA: TGTGCCAGCAGTTACTCGTACTCTTACGAGCAGTACTTC

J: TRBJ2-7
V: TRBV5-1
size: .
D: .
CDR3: CASREGASYEQYF
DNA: TGCGCCAGCAGAGAGGGAGCCTCCTACGAGCAGTACTTC

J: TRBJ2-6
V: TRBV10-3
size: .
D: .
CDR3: CAIGVPSGANVLTF
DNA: TGTGCCATAGGGGTCCCCTCTGGGGCCAACGTCCTGACTTTC

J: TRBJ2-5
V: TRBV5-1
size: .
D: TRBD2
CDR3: CASSFGAGEGTLETQYF
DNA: TGCGCCAGCAGCTTTGGTGCGGGAGAGGGGACGCTGGAGACCCAGTACTTC

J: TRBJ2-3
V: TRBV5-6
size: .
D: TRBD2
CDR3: CASSVLAGATDTQYF
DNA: TGTGCCAGCAGCGTTCTAGCGGGGGCCACAGATACGCAGTATTTT

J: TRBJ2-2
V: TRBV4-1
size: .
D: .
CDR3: CASSQKQGLTGELFF
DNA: TGCGCCAGCAGCCAAAAACAGGGTCTCACCGGGGAGCTGTTTTTT

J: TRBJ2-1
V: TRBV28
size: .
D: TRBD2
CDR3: CASSSWAGGRNEQFF
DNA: TGTGCCAGCAGTTCTTGGGCGGGAGGTAGGAATGAGCAGTTCTTC

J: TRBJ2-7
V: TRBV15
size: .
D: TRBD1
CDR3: CATSRGKDRASYEQYF
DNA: TGTGCCACCAGCAGAGGAAAGGACAGGGCCTCCTACGAGCAGTACTTC

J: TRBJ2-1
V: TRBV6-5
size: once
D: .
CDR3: CASSSRGRTHEQFF
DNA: TGTGCCAGCAGTTCGCGGGGGCGAACTCATGAGCAGTTCTTC

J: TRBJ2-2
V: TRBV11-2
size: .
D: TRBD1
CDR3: CASRQNRGQSNTGELFF
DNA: TGTGCCAGCAGACAAAACAGGGGGCAGTCGAACACCGGGGAGCTGTTTTTT

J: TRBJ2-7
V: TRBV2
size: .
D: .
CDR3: CASTSPRQGPPYEQYF
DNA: TGTGCCAGCACCTCCCCCCGGCAGGGGCCCCCCTACGAGCAGTACTTC

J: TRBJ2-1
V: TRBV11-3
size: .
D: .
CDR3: CASSPRGGRVNEQFF
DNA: TGTGCCAGCAGCCCCCGAGGGGGTCGGGTCAATGAGCAGTTCTTC